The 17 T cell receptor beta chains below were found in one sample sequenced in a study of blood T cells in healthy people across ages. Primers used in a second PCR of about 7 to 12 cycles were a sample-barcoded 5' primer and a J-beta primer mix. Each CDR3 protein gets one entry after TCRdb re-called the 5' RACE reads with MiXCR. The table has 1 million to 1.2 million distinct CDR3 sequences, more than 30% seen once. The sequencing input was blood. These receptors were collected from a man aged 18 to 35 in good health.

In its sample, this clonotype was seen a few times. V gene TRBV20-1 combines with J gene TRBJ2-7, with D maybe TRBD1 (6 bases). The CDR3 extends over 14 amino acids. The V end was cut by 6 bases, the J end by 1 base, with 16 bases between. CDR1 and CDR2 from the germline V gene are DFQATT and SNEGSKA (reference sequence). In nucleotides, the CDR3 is TGCAGTGCCAAAACCGGGACATCTTCCTACGAGCAGTACTTC. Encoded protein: CSAKTGTSSYEQYF.

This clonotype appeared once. In DNA, the CDR3 is TGTGCCAGCGGACCACAGGGGGAATACGTTGAGACCCAGTACTTC. This codes for CASGPQGEYVETQYF. The genes are TRBV2 and TRBJ2-5; TRBD1 matches 8 bases. This CDR3 has 15 residues. CDR1 and CDR2 from the germline V gene are SNHLY and FYNNEI. Trimming removed 8 bases from V and 5 bases from J; junction bases left unmatched: 13.

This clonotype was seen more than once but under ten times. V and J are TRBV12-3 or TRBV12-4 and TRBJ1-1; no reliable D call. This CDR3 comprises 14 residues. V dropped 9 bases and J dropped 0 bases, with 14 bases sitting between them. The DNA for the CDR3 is TGTGCCAGTTCACCTACAGAGATGAACACTGAAGCTTTCTTT. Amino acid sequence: CASSPTEMNTEAFF.

The CDR3, as DNA: TGTGCCAGCAGTTTATTGGCCCCTGGGTTTTTAGCCAAAAACATTCAGTACTTC. This encodes CASSLLAPGFLAKNIQYF. This chain links TRBV12-3 or TRBV12-4 with TRBJ2-4; D is unresolved. V was pared by 2 bases and J by 0 bases, with 17 bases between. The CDR3 has 18 residues.

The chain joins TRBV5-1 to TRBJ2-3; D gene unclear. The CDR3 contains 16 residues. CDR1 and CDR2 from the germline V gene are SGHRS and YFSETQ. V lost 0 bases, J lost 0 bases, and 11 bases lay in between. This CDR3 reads CASSLAAALSTDTQYF. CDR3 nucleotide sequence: TGCGCCAGCAGCTTGGCCGCGGCTTTAAGCACAGATACGCAGTATTTT.

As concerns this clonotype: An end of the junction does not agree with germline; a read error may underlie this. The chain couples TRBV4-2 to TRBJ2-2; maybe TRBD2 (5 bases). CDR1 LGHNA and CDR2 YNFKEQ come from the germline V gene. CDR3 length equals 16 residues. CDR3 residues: CASSQDLERATGELFF. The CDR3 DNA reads TGTGCCAGCAGTCAAGATCTGGAGAGGGCGACCGGGGAGCTGTTTTTT.

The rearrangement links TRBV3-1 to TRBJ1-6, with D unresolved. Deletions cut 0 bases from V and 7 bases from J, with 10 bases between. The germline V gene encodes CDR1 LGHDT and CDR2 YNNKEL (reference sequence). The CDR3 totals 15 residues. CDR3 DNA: TGTGCCAGCAGCCAAGAGAGGGTCGGGAATTCACCCCTCCACTTT. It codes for CASSQERVGNSPLHF.

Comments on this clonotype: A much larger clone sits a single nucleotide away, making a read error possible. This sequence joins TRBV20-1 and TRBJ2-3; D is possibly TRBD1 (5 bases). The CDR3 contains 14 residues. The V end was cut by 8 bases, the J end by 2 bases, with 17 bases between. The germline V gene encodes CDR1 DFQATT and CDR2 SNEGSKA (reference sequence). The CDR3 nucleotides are TGCAGTACCCAAGGGGCAGGGTACACAGATACGCAGTATTTT. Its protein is CSTQGAGYTDTQYF.

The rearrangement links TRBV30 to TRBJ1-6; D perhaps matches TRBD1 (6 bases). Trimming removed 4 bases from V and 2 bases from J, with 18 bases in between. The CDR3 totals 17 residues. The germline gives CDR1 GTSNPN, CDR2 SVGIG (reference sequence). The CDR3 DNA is TGTGCCTGGACCAGCTGGACAGAAAGGACCTATAATTCACCCCTCCACTTT. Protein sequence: CAWTSWTERTYNSPLHF.

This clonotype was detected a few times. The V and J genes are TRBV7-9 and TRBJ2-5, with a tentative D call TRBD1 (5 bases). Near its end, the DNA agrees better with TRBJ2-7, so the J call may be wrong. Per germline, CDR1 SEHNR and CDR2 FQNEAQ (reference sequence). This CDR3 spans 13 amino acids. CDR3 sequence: CASDLRGSYEQYF. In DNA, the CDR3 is TGTGCCAGCGACTTAAGGGGAAGCTACGAGCAGTACTTC.

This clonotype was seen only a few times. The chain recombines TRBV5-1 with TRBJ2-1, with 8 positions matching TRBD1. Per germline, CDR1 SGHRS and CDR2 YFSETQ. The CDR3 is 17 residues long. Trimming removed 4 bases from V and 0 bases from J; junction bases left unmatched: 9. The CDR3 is CASSPTGEFSSYNEQFF. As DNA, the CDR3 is TGCGCCAGCAGCCCGACAGGGGAATTTTCCTCCTACAATGAGCAGTTCTTC.

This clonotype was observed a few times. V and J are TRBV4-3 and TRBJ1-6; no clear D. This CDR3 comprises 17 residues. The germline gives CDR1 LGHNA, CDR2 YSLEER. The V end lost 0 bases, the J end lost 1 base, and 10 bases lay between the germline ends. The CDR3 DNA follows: TGCGCCAGCAGCCAAGACGCGGCCGCATCCTATAATTCACCCCTCCACTTT. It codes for CASSQDAAASYNSPLHF.

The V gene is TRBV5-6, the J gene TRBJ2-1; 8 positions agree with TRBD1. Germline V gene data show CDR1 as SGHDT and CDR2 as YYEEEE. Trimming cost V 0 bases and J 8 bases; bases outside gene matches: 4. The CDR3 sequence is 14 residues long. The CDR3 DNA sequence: TGTGCCAGCAGCTTGGGACAGGGGATCTATGAGCAGTTCTTC. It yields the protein CASSLGQGIYEQFF. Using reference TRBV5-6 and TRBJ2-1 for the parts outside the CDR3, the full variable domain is DAGVTQSPTHLIKTRGQQVTLRCSPKSGHDTVSWYQQALGQGPQFIFQYYEEEERQRGNFPDRFSGHQFPNYSSELNVNALLLGDSALYLCASSLGQGIYEQFFGPGTRLTVL.

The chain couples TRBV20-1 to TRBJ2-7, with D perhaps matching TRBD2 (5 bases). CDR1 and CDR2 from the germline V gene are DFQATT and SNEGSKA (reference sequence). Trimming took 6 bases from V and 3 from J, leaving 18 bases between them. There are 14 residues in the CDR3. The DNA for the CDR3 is TGCAGTGCGGGAGAAGCAGGAGAAAGCTACGAGCAGTACTTC. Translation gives CSAGEAGESYEQYF.

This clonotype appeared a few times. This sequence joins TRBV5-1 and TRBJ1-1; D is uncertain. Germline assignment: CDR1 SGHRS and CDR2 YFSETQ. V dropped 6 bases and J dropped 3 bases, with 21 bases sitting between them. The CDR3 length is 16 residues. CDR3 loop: CASKPNQPRGHTEAFF. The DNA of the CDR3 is TGCGCCAGCAAGCCCAACCAACCCCGAGGGCACACTGAAGCTTTCTTT.

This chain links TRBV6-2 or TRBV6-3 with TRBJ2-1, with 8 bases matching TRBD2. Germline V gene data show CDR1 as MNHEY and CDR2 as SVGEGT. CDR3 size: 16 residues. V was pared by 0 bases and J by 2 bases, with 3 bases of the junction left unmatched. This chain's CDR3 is CASSYSRTSTYNEQFF. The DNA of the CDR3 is TGTGCCAGCAGTTACTCTAGGACTAGCACCTACAATGAGCAGTTCTTC.

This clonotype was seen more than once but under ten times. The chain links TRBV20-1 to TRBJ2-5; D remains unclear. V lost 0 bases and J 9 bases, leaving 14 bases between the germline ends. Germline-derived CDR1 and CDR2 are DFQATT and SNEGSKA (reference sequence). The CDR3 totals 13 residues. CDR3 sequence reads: CSARDTSKRPQYF. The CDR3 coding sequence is TGCAGTGCTAGAGATACCAGTAAGAGACCCCAGTACTTC.